The 4 T cell receptor beta chains presented below share a single source sample, sequenced in a study of cytomegalovirus exposure and HLA in healthy donors. The data were produced by immunoSEQ multiplex PCR, yet TCRdb's version contains in-frame clones alone and is incomplete. Among 140,000 to 150,000 clones listed, approximately 90% were seen once. The sequenced material came from PBMCs. These TCRs come from a man younger than 35 in good health and CMV-seronegative.

Here the CDR3 DNA reads TGTGCCAGCAGTTTTACCGGGAGGGCCTCGGATGAGCAGTTCTTC. Its translation: CASSFTGRASDEQFF. The chain has TRBV28 and TRBJ2-1, with TRBD2 matching over 8 bases. This CDR3 region has 15 residues. V shed 3 bases, J shed 8 bases, and the junction held 9 bases outside the gene matches. CDR1 is MDHEN, CDR2 SYDVKM, per germline.

The genes are TRBV30 and TRBJ1-4, with 10 bases aligning to TRBD1. J gave up 10 bases and V 4 bases, and 6 bases lay outside the gene matches. From germline, CDR1 is GTSNPN and CDR2 SVGIG (reference sequence). This CDR3 spans 13 amino acids. The CDR3 nucleotides are TGTGCCTGGAACCCTGGACAGGGGGGAAAACTGTTTTTT. This translates into CAWNPGQGGKLFF. The whole variable domain, remainder taken from reference TRBV30 and TRBJ1-4, is SQTIHQWPATLVQPVGSPLSLECTVEGTSNPNLYWYRQAAGRGLQLLFYSVGIGQISSEVPQNLSASRPQDRQFILSSKKLLLSDSGFYLCAWNPGQGGKLFFGSGTQLSVL.

Regarding this clone: Other DNA sequences from this sample encode an identical CDR3 as well. The rearrangement joins TRBV7-9 to TRBJ1-4, with TRBD1 identical over 9 bases. Germline V gives CDR1 SEHNR, CDR2 FQNEAQ (reference sequence). The CDR3 is 14 residues long. Trimming removed 4 bases from V and 7 bases from J; junction bases left unmatched: 4. The chain's CDR3 is CASSSDRGREKLFF. Written as DNA, the CDR3 is TGTGCCAGCAGCTCGGACAGGGGTCGTGAAAAACTGTTTTTT.

This chain connects TRBV10-3 to TRBJ2-1, with 13 bases fitting TRBD2. The J segment lost 7 bases and the V segment lost 6 bases, leaving 12 bases of the junction unmatched. Germline lookup yields CDR1 ENHRY and CDR2 SYGVKD. The CDR3 runs to 17 residues. CDR3 protein: CAISPSTSGGASNEQFF. The DNA for the CDR3 is TGTGCCATCAGCCCGTCCACTAGCGGGGGGGCGAGTAATGAGCAGTTCTTC.